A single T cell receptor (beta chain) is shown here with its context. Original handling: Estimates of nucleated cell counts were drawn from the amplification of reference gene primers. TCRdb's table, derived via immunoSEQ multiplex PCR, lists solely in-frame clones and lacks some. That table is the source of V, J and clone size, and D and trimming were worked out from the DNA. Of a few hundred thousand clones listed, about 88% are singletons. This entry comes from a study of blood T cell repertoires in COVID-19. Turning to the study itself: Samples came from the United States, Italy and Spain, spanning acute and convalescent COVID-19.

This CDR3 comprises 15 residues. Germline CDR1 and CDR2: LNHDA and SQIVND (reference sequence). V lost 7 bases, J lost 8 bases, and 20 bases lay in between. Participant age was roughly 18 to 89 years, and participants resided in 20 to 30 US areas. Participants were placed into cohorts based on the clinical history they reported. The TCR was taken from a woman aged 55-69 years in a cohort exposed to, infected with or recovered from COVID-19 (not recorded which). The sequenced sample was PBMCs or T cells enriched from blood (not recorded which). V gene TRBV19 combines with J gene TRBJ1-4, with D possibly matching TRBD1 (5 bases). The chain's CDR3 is CASTVGGADEEKLFF. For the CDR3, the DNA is TGTGCCAGTACCGTGGGAGGGGCGGATGAAGAAAAACTGTTTTTT. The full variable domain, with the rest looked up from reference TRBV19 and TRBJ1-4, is DGGITQSPKYLFRKEGQNVTLSCEQNLNHDAMYWYRQDPGQGLRLIYYSQIVNDFQKGDIAEGYSVSREKKESFPLTVTSAQKNPTAFYLCASTVGGADEEKLFFGSGTQLSVL.